This passage covers 29 T cell receptor beta chains from one sample sequenced in a study of shared clonotypes between healthy human individuals. Data came from immunoSEQ multiplex PCR; TCRdb stores just in-frame clones and leaves some out. The sample has about 680,000 clones; under 95% are singletons. Naive CD8 cells lacked CD45RO, underwent positive selection for CCR7 and left out terminally differentiated effector memory CD45RA+ cells. The sequencing input was naive CD8+ T cells sorted from blood. The receptors were sampled from a man aged 25 to 40 in good health.

The chain links TRBV2 to TRBJ1-5; no firm D call. With 3 bases removed from V and 3 bases from J, the gap between germline ends came to 9 bases. Germline V lookup: CDR1 SNHLY, CDR2 FYNNEI. The CDR3 is 14 amino acids. DNA for the CDR3: TGTGCCAGCAGTGACAACGACCCCAATCAGCCCCAGCATTTT. This translates into CASSDNDPNQPQHF. Variable domain in full (rest from reference TRBV2 and TRBJ1-5): EPEVTQTPSHQVTQMGQEVILRCVPISNHLYFYWYRQILGQKVEFLVSFYNNEISEKSEIFDDQFSVERPDGSNFTLKIRSTKLEDSAMYFCASSDNDPNQPQHFGDGTRLSIL.

The CDR3 nucleotides read TGTGCTAGTGGTTTCGGGGGAAGAGATACGCAGTATTTT. Its protein product is CASGFGGRDTQYF. This sequence joins TRBV12-5 and TRBJ2-3, with D tentatively TRBD2 (6 bases). Per germline, CDR1 LGHNT and CDR2 FRNRAP. The CDR3 has 13 amino acids. Trimming removed 3 bases at V and 5 bases at J, with 9 bases between.

The chain carries TRBV9 and TRBJ1-4; D not certain. The CDR3 totals 15 residues. The germline CDR1 and CDR2 sequences are SGDLS and YYNGEE. Trimming took off 0 bases at V and 6 bases at J, with 12 bases between the two ends. The chain's CDR3 is CASSVGEMIHEKLFF. In DNA, the CDR3 is TGTGCCAGCAGCGTAGGGGAGATGATTCATGAAAAACTGTTTTTT. Full variable domain (rest looked up from reference TRBV9 and TRBJ1-4): DSGVTQTPKHLITATGQRVTLRCSPRSGDLSVYWYQQSLDQGLQFLIQYYNGEERAKGNILERFSAQQFPDLHSELNLSSLELGDSALYFCASSVGEMIHEKLFFGSGTQLSVL.

This chain links TRBV5-6 with TRBJ2-7, with 7 bases fitting TRBD1. The CDR3 is made up of 14 amino acids. V lost 4 bases, J lost 0 bases, and 4 bases stayed unmatched. Per the germline V gene, CDR1 is SGHDT and CDR2 is YYEEEE. The CDR3 DNA reads TGTGCCAGCAGCCAAGACAGGGACTCCTACGAGCAGTACTTC. It yields the protein CASSQDRDSYEQYF.

The rearrangement links TRBV27 to TRBJ2-5; D might be TRBD2 (7 bases). The CDR3 is 20 residues long. Germline V gene data show CDR1 as MNHEY and CDR2 as SMNVEV (reference sequence). V lost 1 base, J lost 1 base, and 25 bases lay in between. The CDR3 sequence is CASSLWAGAPKRGPQETQYF. CDR3 in DNA: TGTGCCAGCAGTTTATGGGCGGGGGCGCCGAAGCGGGGACCCCAAGAGACCCAGTACTTC.

V is TRBV10-1 and J is TRBJ2-4; TRBD2 might be the D (5 bases). V lost 4 bases and J lost 1, with 14 bases in between. The CDR3 sequence is 16 residues long. Germline V lookup: CDR1 WNHNN, CDR2 SYGVQD (reference sequence). The chain's CDR3 is CASSVVGREAKNIQYF. The DNA of the CDR3 is TGCGCCAGCAGTGTGGTGGGAAGGGAGGCCAAAAACATTCAGTACTTC.

This rearrangement joins TRBV21-1 to TRBJ2-5. Near its end, the DNA agrees better with TRBJ2-7, so the J call may be wrong. TRBV21-1 is recorded as a pseudogene. This CDR3 spans 15 amino acids. CDR3 coding DNA: TGTGCCAGCAGCAAAGCGACGTGGTGTAAGGTCGAGCAGTACTTC. It encodes CASSKATWCKVEQYF.

CDR3 loop: CASSTLTGTLAYEQYF. DNA for the CDR3: TGTGCCAGCAGCACACTGACCGGGACACTCGCCTACGAGCAGTACTTC. The genes are TRBV27 and TRBJ2-7; TRBD1 might be the D (6 bases). Germline CDR1 is MNHEY and CDR2 is SMNVEV (reference sequence). The V gene lost 6 bases and the J gene lost 2 bases, with 20 bases spanning the gap. The CDR3 consists of 16 residues.

The V call is TRBV5-6, the J call TRBJ2-7; D gene unclear. Germline-derived CDR1 and CDR2 are SGHDT and YYEEEE. The CDR3 contains 15 residues. Deletions cut 0 bases from V and 2 bases from J, with 12 bases between. CDR3 loop: CASSLGVVGAYEQYF. CDR3 DNA sequence: TGTGCCAGCAGCTTGGGTGTTGTAGGAGCCTACGAGCAGTACTTC.

The chain uses TRBV7-2 and TRBJ2-7, with a weak D call TRBD2 (6 bases). V gave up 4 bases and J gave up 3 bases, with 10 bases separating them. Germline CDR1 and CDR2: SGHTA and FQGNSA. The CDR3 extends over 13 amino acids. The CDR3 DNA is TGTGCCAGCAGCTCCGGGAGTGGCTACGAGCAGTACTTC. Translation gives CASSSGSGYEQYF.

In this sample, this clone turned up once. The genes are TRBV28 and TRBJ2-1; 10 bases are shared with TRBD2. The CDR3 covers 17 residues. V shed 3 bases and J 8 bases; nucleotides not matched to a gene: 13. CDR1 MDHEN and CDR2 SYDVKM come from the germline V gene. This CDR3 is CASSLIEREGRRDEQFF. The CDR3, as DNA: TGTGCCAGCAGTTTGATAGAGCGGGAGGGCCGGAGGGATGAGCAGTTCTTC.

This clone was picked up a small number of times. The chain joins TRBV7-9 to TRBJ2-1; 8 positions agree with TRBD1. Trimming cost V 0 bases and J 14 bases; bases outside gene matches: 3. The CDR3 extends over 12 amino acids. Germline V CDR1 and CDR2: SEHNR, FQNEAQ (reference sequence). The CDR3, as DNA: TGTGCCAGCAGCTTAGCGAAGGGACAGGAGTTCTTC. Its translation: CASSLAKGQEFF.

The V gene is TRBV27, the J gene TRBJ2-7; 7 bases align to TRBD2. This CDR3 is 11 amino acids long. Germline V CDR1 and CDR2: MNHEY, SMNVEV (reference sequence). V shed 7 bases and J 7 bases; nucleotides not matched to a gene: 4. The CDR3 region has the DNA TGTGCCAGCATCGGGGGGAATGAGCAGTACTTC. This translates into CASIGGNEQYF.

Written as DNA, the CDR3 is TGTGCCAGCAGCCATCGGACAGGGTTTGAGCAGTTCTTC. Translation gives CASSHRTGFEQFF. The chain combines TRBV5-8 with TRBJ2-1; TRBD1 aligns across 8 bases. The J segment lost 9 bases and the V segment lost 4 bases, leaving 6 bases of the junction unmatched. The CDR3 is 13 residues long. CDR1 and CDR2 from the germline V gene are SGHTS and YDEGEE. The variable domain in full, with the rest retrieved from reference TRBV5-8 and TRBJ2-1, is EAGVTQSPTHLIKTRGQQATLRCSPISGHTSVYWYQQALGLGLQFLLWYDEGEERNRGNFPPRFSGRQFPNYSSELNVNALELEDSALYLCASSHRTGFEQFFGPGTRLTVL.

J is TRBJ1-1 and V is TRBV27; tentative D call: TRBD1 (5 bases). Germline CDR1 and CDR2: MNHEY and SMNVEV (reference sequence). This CDR3 is 15 amino acids long. The V gene lost 6 bases and the J gene lost 0 bases, with 14 bases spanning the gap. The CDR3 sequence: CASSIAQDMNTEAFF. The CDR3 region has the DNA TGTGCCAGCAGCATAGCACAGGACATGAACACTGAAGCTTTCTTT.

This clone was seen once. The chain is built from TRBV6-1 and TRBJ1-3; the match to TRBD1 covers 9 bases. CDR1 MNHNS and CDR2 SASEGT come from the germline V gene. V shed 3 bases, J shed 7 bases, and the junction held 7 bases outside the gene matches. This CDR3 contains 15 residues. For the CDR3, the DNA is TGTGCCAGCAGTGATTTCGGGACAGGGAGCAACACCATATATTTT. It is translated as CASSDFGTGSNTIYF.

In this sample, this clone turned up once. The J gene is TRBJ2-2, the V gene TRBV10-1; 10 bases are a match to TRBD1. With 5 bases clipped from V and 5 bases from J, the junction kept 11 bases outside the gene matches. Looked up from germline, CDR1 is WNHNN and CDR2 is SYGVQD (reference sequence). The CDR3 extends over 17 amino acids. The CDR3 sequence is CASSPPRGQGVTGELFF. Written as DNA, the CDR3 is TGCGCCAGCAGTCCTCCCCGCGGACAGGGGGTAACCGGGGAGCTGTTTTTT.

The chain is built from TRBV7-9 and TRBJ2-3, with TRBD2 identical over 9 bases. CDR1 is SEHNR and CDR2 is FQNEAQ in the germline V gene (reference sequence). V lost 5 bases and J lost 3; bases outside the gene matches: 6. This CDR3 has 15 residues. The CDR3 sequence: CASSSSGSGTDTQYF. CDR3 nucleotides: TGTGCCAGCAGCAGTAGCGGGAGTGGTACAGATACGCAGTATTTT.

The chain couples TRBV13 to TRBJ1-1; 7 bases map to TRBD1. The CDR3 consists of 13 residues. The J segment lost 1 base and the V segment lost 6 bases, leaving 2 bases of the junction unmatched. Germline-derived CDR1 and CDR2 are PRHDT and FYEKMQ (reference sequence). CDR3 sequence: CASSRTGNTEAFF. CDR3 nucleotide sequence: TGTGCCAGCAGTCGGACAGGGAACACTGAAGCTTTCTTT.

This clone was found a few times. The V call is TRBV15, the J call TRBJ2-7; 8 nucleotides line up with TRBD1. The germline V gene encodes CDR1 LNHNV and CDR2 YYDKDF (reference sequence). The CDR3 consists of 15 residues. With V trimmed by 0 bases and J by 2 bases, 3 bases remained unmatched. The CDR3 DNA reads as TGTGCCACCAGCAGAGATCAGGGGGCCGCCTACGAGCAGTACTTC. Translating gives CATSRDQGAAYEQYF.

The rearrangement uses TRBV9 and TRBJ2-3; possibly TRBD2 for D (5 bases). The germline V and J ends were trimmed by 2 bases and 6 bases, with 13 bases remaining between them. Germline loops: CDR1 SGDLS, CDR2 YYNGEE. The CDR3 loop spans 14 amino acids. CDR3 amino acids: CASSVPAGGDTQYF. The CDR3 coding sequence is TGTGCCAGCAGCGTCCCCGCGGGCGGTGATACGCAGTATTTT.

The V call is TRBV2, the J call TRBJ2-1; D gene unclear. The V end lost 8 bases, the J end lost 3 bases, and 11 bases lay between the germline ends. Looked up from germline, CDR1 is SNHLY and CDR2 is FYNNEI. The CDR3 spans 13 residues. CDR3 bases: TGTGCCAGCGCTGGCGGTATCTACAATGAGCAGTTCTTC. It translates to CASAGGIYNEQFF.

The gene calls are TRBV4-1 and TRBJ2-7; the match to TRBD2 covers 11 bases. Per the germline V gene, CDR1 is MGHRA and CDR2 is YSYEKL. The CDR3 contains 14 residues. V gave up 3 bases and J gave up 4 bases; unmatched junction bases: 2. CDR3 residues: CASSHSSGRYEQYF. In nucleotides, the CDR3 is TGCGCCAGCAGCCATTCTAGCGGGAGGTACGAGCAGTACTTC.

The J gene is TRBJ2-7, the V gene TRBV5-5; 8 nucleotides match TRBD2. CDR1 is SGHKS and CDR2 is YYEKEE in the germline V gene (reference sequence). The CDR3 is 15 amino acids. With 6 bases clipped from V and 0 bases from J, the junction kept 8 bases outside the gene matches. CDR3 sequence (DNA): TGTGCCAGCATCGACCGGGGGGGCTCCTCCTACGAGCAGTACTTC. As protein: CASIDRGGSSYEQYF. The whole variable domain, filled in from reference TRBV5-5 and TRBJ2-7, reads DAGVTQSPTHLIKTRGQQVTLRCSPISGHKSVSWYQQVLGQGPQFIFQYYEKEERGRGNFPDRFSARQFPNYSSELNVNALLLGDSALYLCASIDRGGSSYEQYFGPGTRLTVT.

The chain links TRBV11-2 to TRBJ2-3, with D possibly being TRBD1 (5 bases). Between the trimmed V and J ends, which lost 7 bases and 2 bases, there was a span of 16 bases. This CDR3 region has 15 residues. Germline V gene data show CDR1 as SGHAT and CDR2 as FQNNGV. The CDR3 sequence: CASILGLELTDTQYF. CDR3 in DNA: TGTGCCAGCATCTTGGGGCTGGAACTCACAGATACGCAGTATTTT.

The J gene is TRBJ2-7, the V gene TRBV7-6; D unclear. This CDR3 has 12 amino acids. Looked up from germline, CDR1 is SGHVS and CDR2 is FNYEAQ. The V end was cut by 5 bases, the J end by 5 bases, with 10 bases between. Written as DNA, the CDR3 is TGTGCCAGCAGCCCGTCTGGGGACGAGCAGTACTTC. Translated: CASSPSGDEQYF.

The J gene is TRBJ1-2, the V gene TRBV5-1; D call uncertain. Trimming cost V 6 bases and J 6 bases, with 12 bases left between them. This CDR3 is 12 amino acids long. CDR1 SGHRS and CDR2 YFSETQ come from the germline V gene. CDR3 amino acids: CASKDERDGYTF. For the CDR3, the DNA is TGCGCCAGCAAGGATGAAAGGGATGGCTACACCTTC.

The chain is built from TRBV19 and TRBJ2-7; D gene ambiguous. The germline CDR1 and CDR2 sequences are LNHDA and SQIVND (reference sequence). Trimming took 1 base from V and 4 from J, leaving 8 bases between them. The CDR3 is 13 amino acids. The CDR3 spells CASSIGLLYEQYF. The CDR3 bases are TGTGCCAGTAGTATAGGTCTTTTGTACGAGCAGTACTTC.

V and J are TRBV7-9 and TRBJ2-3; 7 bases are a match to TRBD2. J gave up 3 bases and V 0 bases, and 3 bases lay outside the gene matches. The CDR3 is 15 residues long. The germline V gene has CDR1 SEHNR and CDR2 FQNEAQ (reference sequence). CDR3 amino acids: CASSLAAGSTDTQYF. Here the CDR3 DNA reads TGTGCCAGCAGCTTAGCAGCGGGAAGTACAGATACGCAGTATTTT.